These 20 T cell receptor beta chains originate from one sample sequenced in a study of metastatic and nonmetastatic thyroid tumors. TCRdb ran MiXCR on the PCR reads. The sample has under 30,000 clones, around 20% seen once. Thyroid surgery was preceded by no treatment in any patient. The sample comprised blood. Receptor source: a female donor with papillary thyroid cancer or a benign thyroid nodule (not recorded which). Some clones in this sample may be carry-over from other donors' samples.

CDR3 protein: CASSPTDLTYNEQFF. Written as DNA, the CDR3 is TGTGCCAGCAGCCCGACAGACCTTACCTACAATGAGCAGTTCTTC. The J gene is TRBJ2-1, the V gene TRBV11-1, with D perhaps matching TRBD1 (5 bases). V was cut by 5 bases and J by 2 bases, with 13 bases left in between. Germline lookup yields CDR1 SGHAT and CDR2 FQDESV (reference sequence). The CDR3 is 15 amino acids.

The chain uses TRBV28 and TRBJ1-1; D not certain. The CDR3 covers 14 residues. Germline CDR1 MDHEN, CDR2 SYDVKM. V was cut by 1 base and J by 0 bases, with 6 bases left in between. The CDR3 DNA is TGTGCCAGCAGTTTATACAAGATGAACACTGAAGCTTTCTTT. This sequence encodes CASSLYKMNTEAFF.

The table lists this clone with a few counts. This chain links TRBV19 with TRBJ2-2; possibly TRBD2 for D (6 bases). The CDR3 runs to 12 residues. Germline CDR1 is LNHDA and CDR2 is SQIVND (reference sequence). V lost 4 bases and J lost 6, with 6 bases in between. The chain's CDR3 is CASSRGAGELFF. Written as DNA, the CDR3 is TGTGCCAGTAGTAGGGGGGCCGGGGAGCTGTTTTTT.

The CDR3 spells CASIGDRVPNYGYTF. DNA for the CDR3: TGTGCCAGTATCGGAGACAGGGTCCCTAACTATGGCTACACCTTC. The chain employs TRBV19 and TRBJ1-2; 7 bases agree with TRBD1. The CDR3 has 15 amino acids. Germline assignment: CDR1 LNHDA and CDR2 SQIVND (reference sequence). V shed 7 bases and J 0 bases; nucleotides not matched to a gene: 8.

In this sample, this clone turned up many times. The genes are TRBV7-2 and TRBJ1-2; D is unclear. This CDR3 is 18 amino acids long. Deletions cut 0 bases from V and 0 bases from J, with 17 bases between. Germline assignment: CDR1 SGHTA and CDR2 FQGNSA. The CDR3 region is CASSLAWALLTTNYGYTF. CDR3 coding DNA: TGTGCCAGCAGCTTAGCATGGGCCTTACTTACGACTAACTATGGCTACACCTTC.

This clone is deemed medium-sized (0.01 to 0.1%). The rearrangement links TRBV12-3 or TRBV12-4 to TRBJ1-1; no clear D gene. CDR3 size: 12 residues. Trimming pared 8 bases from V and 6 bases from J, leaving 13 bases between. In nucleotides, the CDR3 is TGTGCCAGCGGCCCTGGGTTCGCTGAAGCTTTCTTT. Translated, it gives CASGPGFAEAFF.

Comments on this clone: The CDR3 does not close with the conserved phenylalanine or tryptophan, likely indicating a read error. This chain connects TRBV20-1 to TRBJ1-2; D is unresolved. Germline loops: CDR1 DFQATT, CDR2 SNEGSKA (reference sequence). V lost 5 bases and J 5 bases, leaving 9 bases between the germline ends. The length of the CDR3 is 11 residues. The CDR3 loop is CSAGSGYGYTV. In nucleotides, the CDR3 is TGCAGTGCTGGCTCCGGATATGGCTACACCGTC.

This clone was counted a few times. At one end, the junction sequence differs from germline, possibly due to a read error. The chain uses TRBV27 and TRBJ2-7; 8 bases match TRBD1. The CDR3 is 15 residues long. Looked up from germline, CDR1 is MNHEY and CDR2 is SMNVEV (reference sequence). CDR3 bases: TGTGCCATCAGTCTGCCGGACAGGGCCGTCTACGAGCAGTACTTC. Its protein is CAISLPDRAVYEQYF.

J is TRBJ2-7 and V is TRBV7-2; D gene ambiguous. This CDR3 is built from 13 residues. Between the trimmed V and J ends, which lost 6 bases and 2 bases, there was a span of 11 bases. CDR1 is SGHTA and CDR2 is FQGNSA in the germline V gene. CDR3 in DNA: TGTGCCAGCAGTCCGCAGGTTGCCTACGAGCAGTACTTC. Translation gives CASSPQVAYEQYF.

This clone was picked up a small number of times. The chain recombines TRBV19 with TRBJ2-7, with TRBD2 identical over 10 bases. J lost 0 bases, V lost 6 bases, and 5 bases had no gene match. This CDR3 has 15 amino acids. Germline V CDR1 and CDR2: LNHDA, SQIVND (reference sequence). The CDR3 region is CASRPTSGYSYEQYF. In DNA, the CDR3 is TGTGCCAGTAGGCCGACTAGCGGGTACTCCTACGAGCAGTACTTC.

This clone occurred many times. This chain connects TRBV12-3 or TRBV12-4 to TRBJ2-5; 15 bases align to TRBD2. CDR3 length: 17 amino acids. The J segment lost 2 bases and the V segment lost 5 bases, leaving 6 bases of the junction unmatched. The CDR3 spells CASSPGLAGGVQETQYF. For the CDR3, the DNA is TGTGCCAGCAGTCCAGGACTAGCGGGGGGGGTTCAAGAGACCCAGTACTTC.

The count of this clone is one. The gene calls are TRBV3-1 and TRBJ2-1; 9 bases fit TRBD2. Germline CDR1 LGHDT, CDR2 YNNKEL (reference sequence). V gave up 2 bases and J gave up 1 base; unmatched junction bases: 3. The CDR3 sequence is 16 residues long. CDR3 region: CASSQLRGGSYNEQFF. For the CDR3, the DNA is TGTGCCAGCAGCCAATTGCGGGGGGGGTCCTACAATGAGCAGTTCTTC.

This clone is medium-sized within its sample. The V and J genes are TRBV27 and TRBJ2-7; D ambiguous. Trimming removed 7 bases at V and 2 bases at J, with 15 bases between. The germline CDR1 and CDR2 sequences are MNHEY and SMNVEV (reference sequence). The CDR3 is made up of 14 amino acids. CDR3 residues: CASKKSGTTYEQYF. The CDR3 nucleotides are TGTGCCAGCAAAAAGTCGGGCACGACCTACGAGCAGTACTTC.

This clone was counted many times. The rearrangement links TRBV6-1 to TRBJ2-1; 9 bases align to TRBD1. CDR1 and CDR2 (germline): MNHNS, SASEGT. The CDR3 loop spans 17 amino acids. J lost 4 bases, V lost 0 bases, and 7 bases had no gene match. CDR3 amino acids: CASSEALGTGPYNEQFF. CDR3 bases: TGTGCCAGCAGTGAAGCGCTGGGGACAGGGCCTTACAATGAGCAGTTCTTC.

A remark on this clone: With a much larger clone just one base away, this may be a read error. The chain is built from TRBV4-2 and TRBJ1-6, with 9 positions matching TRBD1. Germline V gives CDR1 LGHNA, CDR2 YNFKEQ. CDR3 size: 15 residues. The CDR3 loop reads CASKTGGSHNSPLHF. DNA for the CDR3: TGTGCCAGCAAAACAGGGGGCTCCCATAATTCACCCCTCCACTTT.

This clone is categorized as medium-sized. This sequence joins TRBV12-5 and TRBJ2-1, with 9 bases that match TRBD1. J gave up 5 bases and V 1 base, and 6 bases lay outside the gene matches. This CDR3 spans 16 amino acids. The V gene's germline CDR1 is LGHNT and CDR2 FRNRAP. CDR3 in amino acids: CASGLGTGTGNNEQFF. The CDR3 nucleotides read TGTGCTAGTGGTTTGGGTACCGGGACAGGGAACAATGAGCAGTTCTTC.

In its sample, this clone was seen many times. The chain joins TRBV5-4 to TRBJ1-2; D perhaps matches TRBD1 (5 bases). V gave up 4 bases and J gave up 3 bases, with 10 bases separating them. This CDR3 spans 13 amino acids. CDR1 is SGHNT and CDR2 is YYREEE in the germline V gene (reference sequence). The chain's CDR3 is CASSLDTDYGYTF. The CDR3 DNA reads as TGTGCCAGCAGCCTGGACACTGACTATGGCTACACCTTC.

There are many counts of this clone. CDR3 DNA sequence: TGCGCCAGCAGCTGGGGGACTAGCGGGAAAGGTGAGCAGTACTTC. It codes for CASSWGTSGKGEQYF. This chain links TRBV5-1 with TRBJ2-7; TRBD2 matches 13 bases. This CDR3 contains 15 residues. Germline CDR1 and CDR2: SGHRS and YFSETQ. V dropped 3 bases and J dropped 7; count of bases not matched to a gene: 7.

This clone has more than one count but fewer than ten. This chain connects TRBV6-5 to TRBJ1-5; 11 bases fit TRBD1. The CDR3 runs 15 residues. J gave up 5 bases and V 2 bases, and 2 bases lay outside the gene matches. Germline V gene lookup returns CDR1 MNHEY and CDR2 SVGAGI. CDR3 nucleotide sequence: TGTGCCAGCAGTTACGGACAGGGGGCTGATCAGCCCCAGCATTTT. Amino acids: CASSYGQGADQPQHF.

This clone occurred a few times. J is TRBJ2-7 and V is TRBV28; D might be TRBD1 (6 bases). This CDR3 is 17 amino acids long. Germline V gives CDR1 MDHEN, CDR2 SYDVKM. V lost 2 bases and J 0 bases, leaving 17 bases between the germline ends. CDR3 amino acids: CASSLPTGMLSSYEQYF. CDR3 nucleotides: TGTGCCAGCAGTTTACCAACAGGGATGCTTAGCTCCTACGAGCAGTACTTC.